These 9 T cell receptor beta chains share one sample of origin, sequenced in a study of shared clonotypes between healthy human individuals. Sequencing used immunoSEQ multiplex PCR; TCRdb keeps in-frame clones, though not all of them. The sample shows fewer than 600,000 clones, 60% to 85% of them seen only once. The material sequenced was PBMCs. All receptors derive from a woman between 40 and 55 years old in good health. Some clones in this sample may be carry-over from other donors' samples.

The chain recombines TRBV5-4 with TRBJ2-7, with 9 bases matching TRBD2. The V gene's germline CDR1 is SGHNT and CDR2 YYREEE (reference sequence). The CDR3 spans 16 residues. The trim removed 3 bases at V and 2 bases at J, leaving 9 bases unmatched. The CDR3 loop is CASSSYTSGLTYEQYF. The CDR3 DNA reads as TGTGCCAGCAGCTCATATACTAGCGGGCTTACCTACGAGCAGTACTTC.

The chain combines TRBV7-6 with TRBJ2-2; 10 bases align to TRBD2. The germline CDR1 and CDR2 sequences are SGHVS and FNYEAQ. The CDR3 sequence is 16 residues long. Trimming took 2 bases from V and 5 from J; bases not matched to a gene: 5. CDR3 DNA sequence: TGTGCCAGCAGCTTACTAGCGGGAGTTGAAACCGGGGAGCTGTTTTTT. Protein product: CASSLLAGVETGELFF.

About this clone itself: Sequence at one end of the junction differs from germline and may be a read error. The same CDR3 also results from other DNA sequences found in this sample. The rearrangement links TRBV15 to TRBJ2-7; D gene ambiguous. The CDR3 sequence is 13 residues long. Looked up from germline, CDR1 is LNHNV and CDR2 is YYDKDF (reference sequence). The CDR3 region has the DNA TGCGCCACCAGCAGAGATCTCGGGTACGAGCAGTACTTC. Encoded protein: CATSRDLGYEQYF.

V gene TRBV6-5 combines with J gene TRBJ1-5; a weak D match, TRBD1 (6 bases). V lost 2 bases to trimming and J lost 2 bases, with 13 bases between them. From germline, CDR1 is MNHEY and CDR2 SVGAGI. This CDR3 spans 16 amino acids. This CDR3 reads CASSYRRDIRNQPQHF. The CDR3 DNA reads TGTGCCAGCAGTTACCGGAGGGACATCCGCAATCAGCCCCAGCATTTT.

There are a few counts of this clone. The chain employs TRBV27 and TRBJ2-3; 8 bases are a match to TRBD2. V was pared by 7 bases and J by 6 bases, with 15 bases of the junction left unmatched. Germline V gene lookup returns CDR1 MNHEY and CDR2 SMNVEV (reference sequence). This CDR3 comprises 16 residues. This CDR3 is CASKTLGAGVVDTQYF. CDR3 nucleotides: TGTGCCAGCAAAACCCTTGGAGCGGGAGTGGTGGATACGCAGTATTTT.

This clone occurred once. The same CDR3 is also encoded by other DNA sequences in this sample. This chain links TRBV18 with TRBJ2-2, with D tentatively TRBD1 (5 bases). V was pared by 3 bases and J by 1 base, with 6 bases between. The CDR3 runs 14 residues. The germline CDR1 and CDR2 sequences are KGHSH and LQKENI. CDR3 bases: TGTGCCAGCTCACCTGGACAGAACACCGGGGAGCTGTTTTTT. Translation gives CASSPGQNTGELFF.

Comment on this clone: The junction does not match germline at one end; this may be a read error. The CDR3 protein is CAGSLAGGLNTEAFF. The CDR3 DNA sequence: TGTGCCGGCAGCTTGGCAGGGGGCCTGAACACTGAAGCTTTCTTT. The chain combines TRBV5-4 with TRBJ1-1; 8 bases are shared with TRBD1. Germline loops: CDR1 SGHNT, CDR2 YYREEE (reference sequence). The CDR3 runs to 15 residues.

The chain couples TRBV6-1 to TRBJ2-5; the D is unclear. This CDR3 contains 14 residues. V was cut by 5 bases and J by 0 bases, with 10 bases left in between. CDR1 MNHNS and CDR2 SASEGT come from the germline V gene. In DNA, the CDR3 is TGTGCCAGCAGTCTGGCGCAGTACCAAGAGACCCAGTACTTC. Protein sequence: CASSLAQYQETQYF.

The rearrangement joins TRBV19 to TRBJ1-5, with TRBD1 matching 9 bases. Germline CDR1 is LNHDA and CDR2 is SQIVND (reference sequence). The junction had 5 bases not matched to a gene; V was cut back by 5 bases and J by 3 bases. This CDR3 region has 15 residues. CDR3 DNA: TGTGCCAGTAGTCTAACAGGGGGCTCCAATCAGCCCCAGCATTTT. Translating gives CASSLTGGSNQPQHF.